The rows below give T cell receptor beta chains drawn from one sample of a study of cytomegalovirus exposure and HLA in healthy donors. Clones were read by immunoSEQ multiplex PCR, and TCRdb kept only the in-frame ones, dropping some. The sample totals some 30,000 clones. The sequenced material came from PBMCs. Source of these receptors: a female donor in good health and CMV-seronegative. CDR3s include the opening cysteine and the closing phenylalanine or tryptophan. Each record gives: D gene, J gene, V gene, clone size, CDR3 DNA, CDR3 protein. The D gene is left open where the match is weak. Expanded clones get a size class; other rows say once, few or many, or leave the size out.

D gene: TRBD1; J gene: TRBJ1-1; V gene: TRBV19; clone size: medium-sized; CDR3 DNA: TGTGCCAGTAGAAAAAGTCTCCGGACAGGACCGAACACTGAAGCTTTCTTT; CDR3 protein: CASRKSLRTGPNTEAFF
D gene: TRBD1; J gene: TRBJ1-2; V gene: TRBV4-2; clone size: -; CDR3 DNA: TGTGCCAGCAGCCAAGTGGGGACAGGGGACTCTGGCTACACCTTC; CDR3 protein: CASSQVGTGDSGYTF
D gene: -; J gene: TRBJ2-3; V gene: TRBV5-4; clone size: -; CDR3 DNA: TGTGCCAGCACCCCGGGGGGCACGGGGGGCCTAGTCGACACAGATACGCAGTATTTT; CDR3 protein: CASTPGGTGGLVDTDTQYF
D gene: -; J gene: TRBJ2-3; V gene: TRBV12-2; clone size: -; CDR3 DNA: TGTGCAAGTCGCTTAGGTCCTAGGCGTCCTAGCACAGATACGCAGTATTTT; CDR3 protein: CASRLGPRRPSTDTQYF
D gene: -; J gene: TRBJ2-3; V gene: TRBV9; clone size: -; CDR3 DNA: TGTGCCAGCAGCGTAAACGGGGATCCCACAGATACGCAGTATTTT; CDR3 protein: CASSVNGDPTDTQYF
D gene: TRBD1; J gene: TRBJ2-2; V gene: TRBV19; clone size: -; CDR3 DNA: TGTGCCAGTAGTGGACAGGGCAACGGGGAGCTGTTTTTT; CDR3 protein: CASSGQGNGELFF
D gene: -; J gene: TRBJ1-2; V gene: TRBV25-1; clone size: -; CDR3 DNA: TGTGCCAGCAGTGATCTGGGCGACAAAGCGGAGGGCTACACCTTC; CDR3 protein: CASSDLGDKAEGYTF
D gene: -; J gene: TRBJ1-2; V gene: TRBV5-6; clone size: -; CDR3 DNA: TGTGCCAGCAGCCGGACAGATAACTATGGCTACACCTTC; CDR3 protein: CASSRTDNYGYTF
D gene: -; J gene: TRBJ2-3; V gene: TRBV9; clone size: -; CDR3 DNA: TGTGCCAGCAGCGCAGTGAGCACAGATACGCAGTATTTT; CDR3 protein: CASSAVSTDTQYF
D gene: -; J gene: TRBJ2-7; V gene: TRBV11-2; clone size: -; CDR3 DNA: TGTGCCAGCAGCTTAGGGGGAGACGGGGCAACGGGGGAGTACTTC; CDR3 protein: CASSLGGDGATGEYF
D gene: -; J gene: TRBJ2-2; V gene: TRBV15; clone size: -; CDR3 DNA: TGTGCCACCAGCAGAGATGTAGCGCGGCTGTTTTTT; CDR3 protein: CATSRDVARLFF
D gene: -; J gene: TRBJ1-1; V gene: TRBV7-8; clone size: -; CDR3 DNA: TGTGCCAGCAGACGGGACTACTGGTCTGAAGCTTTCTTT; CDR3 protein: CASRRDYWSEAFF
D gene: -; J gene: TRBJ2-5; V gene: TRBV11-2; clone size: -; CDR3 DNA: TGTGCCAGCATGGGAGTAGGGGAGACCCAGTACTTC; CDR3 protein: CASMGVGETQYF
D gene: TRBD2; J gene: TRBJ2-5; V gene: TRBV5-8; clone size: -; CDR3 DNA: TGTGCCAGCAGCTCCGCGCTGACTAGCGGGGCTGGGACCCAGTACTTC; CDR3 protein: CASSSALTSGAGTQYF
D gene: -; J gene: TRBJ1-5; V gene: TRBV7-9; clone size: -; CDR3 DNA: TGTGCCAGCAGCTTAGGCCAGGGCAAAAGCAATCAGCCCCAGCATTTT; CDR3 protein: CASSLGQGKSNQPQHF
D gene: -; J gene: TRBJ1-1; V gene: TRBV18; clone size: -; CDR3 DNA: TGTGCCAGCTCACCACCCGATGCTAAAACGGCTGAAGCTTTCTTT; CDR3 protein: CASSPPDAKTAEAFF
D gene: -; J gene: TRBJ2-5; V gene: TRBV5-6; clone size: -; CDR3 DNA: TGTGCCAGCAGCACGCGGACTATCGGCTACCAAGAGACCCAGTACTTC; CDR3 protein: CASSTRTIGYQETQYF
D gene: -; J gene: TRBJ1-1; V gene: TRBV27; clone size: -; CDR3 DNA: TGTGCCACCGGGACACGGGGCACTGAAGCTTTCTTT; CDR3 protein: CATGTRGTEAFF
D gene: -; J gene: TRBJ2-7; V gene: TRBV19; clone size: -; CDR3 DNA: TGTGCCTCTGGGTCGGGGGTACGAGGCGACGAGCAGTACTTC; CDR3 protein: CASGSGVRGDEQYF
D gene: -; J gene: TRBJ1-3; V gene: TRBV6-6; clone size: -; CDR3 DNA: TGTGCCAGCACCCCAGGAGGAAACACCATATATTTT; CDR3 protein: CASTPGGNTIYF
D gene: -; J gene: TRBJ1-2; V gene: TRBV13; clone size: -; CDR3 DNA: TGTGCCAGCAGCTTAGGAGACAGGTTAAGCTCTAACTATGGCTACACCTTC; CDR3 protein: CASSLGDRLSSNYGYTF
D gene: -; J gene: TRBJ2-7; V gene: TRBV5-6; clone size: -; CDR3 DNA: TGTGCCAGCAGCCCGGGTGGGTACGAGCAGTACTTC; CDR3 protein: CASSPGGYEQYF
D gene: TRBD1; J gene: TRBJ1-6; V gene: TRBV30; clone size: -; CDR3 DNA: TGTGCCTGGAGTGTAAAGGGGGCAGCGAAAAATTCACCCCTCCACTTT; CDR3 protein: CAWSVKGAAKNSPLHF
D gene: -; J gene: TRBJ1-1; V gene: TRBV28; clone size: -; CDR3 DNA: TGTGCCAGCAGTGCCCCAGGGGTTAAGGACACTGAAGCTTTCTTT; CDR3 protein: CASSAPGVKDTEAFF
D gene: -; J gene: TRBJ2-4; V gene: TRBV20-1; clone size: -; CDR3 DNA: TGCAGTGCAGGGGGTAGTAACATTATCTTC; CDR3 protein: CSAGGSNIIF
D gene: TRBD1; J gene: TRBJ1-2; V gene: TRBV18; clone size: -; CDR3 DNA: TGTGCCAGCTCACCCGACAGGGCCTATGGCTACACCTTC; CDR3 protein: CASSPDRAYGYTF
D gene: -; J gene: TRBJ1-2; V gene: TRBV29-1; clone size: -; CDR3 DNA: TGCAGCGTTTTTTCCCGGGACAAAGGTGGCTACACCTTC; CDR3 protein: CSVFSRDKGGYTF
D gene: -; J gene: TRBJ2-1; V gene: TRBV7-2; clone size: -; CDR3 DNA: TGTGCCAGCAGCTTAGACAGGGGAGGCAATGAGCAGTTCTTC; CDR3 protein: CASSLDRGGNEQFF
D gene: -; J gene: TRBJ2-6; V gene: TRBV5-6; clone size: -; CDR3 DNA: TGTGCCAGCAGCTTCCGGGCCCCAGGAGGAGCCAACGTCCTGACTTTC; CDR3 protein: CASSFRAPGGANVLTF
D gene: -; J gene: TRBJ1-2; V gene: TRBV28; clone size: -; CDR3 DNA: TGTGCCAGCAGCCTGCGCCCCCACTATGGCTACACCTTC; CDR3 protein: CASSLRPHYGYTF
D gene: TRBD1; J gene: TRBJ1-2; V gene: TRBV25-1; clone size: -; CDR3 DNA: TGTGCCAGCAGTGCCAAGGGACAGGGGAACTATGGCTACACCTTC; CDR3 protein: CASSAKGQGNYGYTF
D gene: TRBD1; J gene: TRBJ1-6; V gene: TRBV6-5; clone size: -; CDR3 DNA: TGTGCCAGCACCGTCGGGACAGGGTTTGGATCACCCCTCCACTTT; CDR3 protein: CASTVGTGFGSPLHF
D gene: TRBD1; J gene: TRBJ1-5; V gene: TRBV27; clone size: -; CDR3 DNA: TGTGCCAGCAGTTTAAGGTCCCGTCTGGACAGGGATGGGCAGCCCCAGCATTTT; CDR3 protein: CASSLRSRLDRDGQPQHF
D gene: -; J gene: TRBJ2-2; V gene: TRBV7-2; clone size: -; CDR3 DNA: TGTGCCAGCAGCTTTAAGAGCACCGGGGAGCTGTTTTTT; CDR3 protein: CASSFKSTGELFF
D gene: TRBD1; J gene: TRBJ1-5; V gene: TRBV2; clone size: -; CDR3 DNA: TGTGCCAGCAGTGGGACAGGGGGCGAAAGCAATCAGCCCCAGCATTTT; CDR3 protein: CASSGTGGESNQPQHF
D gene: -; J gene: TRBJ1-2; V gene: TRBV2; clone size: -; CDR3 DNA: TGTGCCAGCAGAGAAAACACCTCCGGGGGCTACACCTTC; CDR3 protein: CASRENTSGGYTF
D gene: -; J gene: TRBJ2-5; V gene: TRBV6-5; clone size: -; CDR3 DNA: TGTGCCAGCAGTTTCTCAAGAGCCCAGTACTTC; CDR3 protein: CASSFSRAQYF
D gene: TRBD2; J gene: TRBJ2-2; V gene: TRBV4-2; clone size: -; CDR3 DNA: TGTGCCAGCAGAAACGGGGGGGAGGAGGCCGGGGAGCTGTTTTTT; CDR3 protein: CASRNGGEEAGELFF
D gene: -; J gene: TRBJ2-1; V gene: TRBV27; clone size: -; CDR3 DNA: TGTGCCAGCAGTTCTGAAACGGTGGGGCCCTACGCCAATGAGCAGTTCTTC; CDR3 protein: CASSSETVGPYANEQFF
D gene: TRBD2; J gene: TRBJ2-3; V gene: TRBV9; clone size: -; CDR3 DNA: TGTGCCAGCAGCCTCAACGCAGCGGGGGGCCTGGATACGCAGTATTTT; CDR3 protein: CASSLNAAGGLDTQYF
D gene: -; J gene: TRBJ1-1; V gene: TRBV30; clone size: -; CDR3 DNA: TGTGCCTGGAGAGCCGGACAGTCTAGGACTGAAGCTTTCTTT; CDR3 protein: CAWRAGQSRTEAFF
D gene: -; J gene: TRBJ2-3; V gene: TRBV11-2; clone size: -; CDR3 DNA: TGTGCCAGCAGCTTGCGAGATTCAGATACGCAGTATTTT; CDR3 protein: CASSLRDSDTQYF
D gene: -; J gene: TRBJ1-1; V gene: TRBV6-6; clone size: -; CDR3 DNA: TGTGCCAGCAGTTATCGGGATATAAACACTGAAGCTTTCTTT; CDR3 protein: CASSYRDINTEAFF
D gene: -; J gene: TRBJ1-5; V gene: TRBV7-9; clone size: -; CDR3 DNA: TGTGCCAGCAGCTTAGGCCTTGGGGGGGGTCAGCCCCAGCATTTT; CDR3 protein: CASSLGLGGGQPQHF
D gene: -; J gene: TRBJ2-1; V gene: TRBV25-1; clone size: -; CDR3 DNA: TGTGCCAGCCCGAGGGCCAATCCCAATGAGCAGTTCTTC; CDR3 protein: CASPRANPNEQFF
D gene: -; J gene: TRBJ1-1; V gene: TRBV7-9; clone size: medium-sized; CDR3 DNA: TGTGCCAGCAGCCACTCGGGGGGAGCTTTCTTT; CDR3 protein: CASSHSGGAFF
D gene: -; J gene: TRBJ2-1; V gene: TRBV20-1; clone size: -; CDR3 DNA: TGCAGTGCACCTCCTAGCGATGAGCAGTTCTTC; CDR3 protein: CSAPPSDEQFF
D gene: -; J gene: TRBJ1-5; V gene: TRBV5-6; clone size: -; CDR3 DNA: TGTGCCAGCAGCTTGAGGGATATGTCCGGGCGGGATGGCAATCAGCCCCAGCATTTT; CDR3 protein: CASSLRDMSGRDGNQPQHF
D gene: -; J gene: TRBJ1-2; V gene: TRBV19; clone size: -; CDR3 DNA: TGTGCCAGTAGTATACAGGGCAACTATGGCTACACCTTC; CDR3 protein: CASSIQGNYGYTF
D gene: -; J gene: TRBJ2-3; V gene: TRBV1; clone size: -; CDR3 DNA: TGCACCAGCAGCCTTGAAAGCGGGGGGGCCCAGTGTTTAACAGATACGCAGTATTTT; CDR3 protein: CTSSLESGGAQCLTDTQYF
D gene: -; J gene: TRBJ1-1; V gene: TRBV2; clone size: -; CDR3 DNA: TGTGCCAGCAGTGACAGGGGCACTGAAGCTTTCTTT; CDR3 protein: CASSDRGTEAFF
D gene: -; J gene: TRBJ2-3; V gene: TRBV11-3; clone size: -; CDR3 DNA: TGTGCCAGCAGCTTAGTATACACAGGTCTCACCACAGATACGCAGTATTTT; CDR3 protein: CASSLVYTGLTTDTQYF
D gene: -; J gene: TRBJ2-5; V gene: TRBV18; clone size: -; CDR3 DNA: TGTGCCAGCTCACCACCTAGTAAGGTGCTGAGGGAAGAGACCCAGTACTTC; CDR3 protein: CASSPPSKVLREETQYF
D gene: -; J gene: TRBJ1-2; V gene: TRBV27; clone size: -; CDR3 DNA: TGTGCCAGCAGTTTATCCGCGGGCGCGGCCCGCTATGGCTACACCTTC; CDR3 protein: CASSLSAGAARYGYTF
D gene: TRBD1; J gene: TRBJ1-4; V gene: TRBV4-2; clone size: medium-sized; CDR3 DNA: TGTGCCAGCAGCCAAGCGGGACAGATAAATGAAAAACTGTTTTTT; CDR3 protein: CASSQAGQINEKLFF
D gene: -; J gene: TRBJ2-1; V gene: TRBV6-5; clone size: -; CDR3 DNA: TGTGCCAGCAGACCTACTACGGGAGAGCAGTTCTTC; CDR3 protein: CASRPTTGEQFF
D gene: -; J gene: TRBJ2-3; V gene: TRBV15; clone size: -; CDR3 DNA: TGTGCCACCAGCAGAGATGGTAGTCGCACAGATACGCAGTATTTT; CDR3 protein: CATSRDGSRTDTQYF
D gene: -; J gene: TRBJ2-5; V gene: TRBV14; clone size: -; CDR3 DNA: TGTGCCAGCAGCCAACCGGGGGGCCTACAAGAGACCCAGTACTTC; CDR3 protein: CASSQPGGLQETQYF